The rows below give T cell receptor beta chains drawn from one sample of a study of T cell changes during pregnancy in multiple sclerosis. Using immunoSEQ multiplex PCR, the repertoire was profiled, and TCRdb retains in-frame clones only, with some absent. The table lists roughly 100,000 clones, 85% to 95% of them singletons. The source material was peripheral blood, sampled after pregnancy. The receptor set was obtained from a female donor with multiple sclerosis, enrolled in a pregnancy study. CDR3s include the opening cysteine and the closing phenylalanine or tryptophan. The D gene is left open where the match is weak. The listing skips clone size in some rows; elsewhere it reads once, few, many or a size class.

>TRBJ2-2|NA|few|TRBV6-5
TGTGCCAGCAGTTACGGAGTTTCCGGGGAGCTGTTTTTT
CASSYGVSGELFF
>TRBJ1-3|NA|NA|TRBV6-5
TGTGCCAGCAAGAGAGGGCAGTCGGGAGTCACCATATATTTT
CASKRGQSGVTIYF
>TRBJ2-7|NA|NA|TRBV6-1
TGTGCCAGCAGGAGAGTCCCCTACGAGCAGTACTTC
CASRRVPYEQYF
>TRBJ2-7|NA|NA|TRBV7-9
TGTGCCAGCAGCTTTACAGTCCCCCCCTACGAGCAGTACTTC
CASSFTVPPYEQYF
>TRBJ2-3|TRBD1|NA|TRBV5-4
TGTGCCAGCAGCGCAAAACAGGGGCGAGATACGCAGTATTTT
CASSAKQGRDTQYF
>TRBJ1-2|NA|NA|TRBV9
TGTGCCAGCAGCGTAGTTGAGTATGGCTACACCTTC
CASSVVEYGYTF
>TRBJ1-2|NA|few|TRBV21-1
TGTGCCAGCAGCAAAACCCAGGATGGCTACACCTTC
CASSKTQDGYTF
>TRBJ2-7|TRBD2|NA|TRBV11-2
TGTGCCAGCAGCTTAGATGGGGTTCGCGGGGGGGCGAGGAGAGAGCAGTACTTC
CASSLDGVRGGARREQYF
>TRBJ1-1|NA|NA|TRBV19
TGTGCCAGTAGTACTCTCTCCGTGAACACTGAAGCTTTCTTT
CASSTLSVNTEAFF
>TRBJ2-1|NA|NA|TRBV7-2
TGTGCCAGCAGCTTGGACTCCGAATCCTACAATGAGCAGTTCTTC
CASSLDSESYNEQFF
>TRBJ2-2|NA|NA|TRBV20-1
TGCAGTGCCAGGCGCACCGGGGAGCTGTTTTTT
CSARRTGELFF
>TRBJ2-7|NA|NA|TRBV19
TGTGCCAGTAGCACCGGACAGAGAACCTACGAGCAGTACTTC
CASSTGQRTYEQYF
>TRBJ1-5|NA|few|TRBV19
TGTGCCAGTGTGGGCTACAATCAGCCCCAGCATTTT
CASVGYNQPQHF
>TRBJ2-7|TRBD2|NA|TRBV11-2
TGTGCCAGCAGCTCTCATCTAGCGGGAGCCTCCTACGAGCAGTACTTC
CASSSHLAGASYEQYF
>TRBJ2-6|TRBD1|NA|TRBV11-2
TGTGCCAGCAGCTTAAGGGGGGGACAGGGCGACGGTGGGGCCAACGTCCTGACTTTC
CASSLRGGQGDGGANVLTF
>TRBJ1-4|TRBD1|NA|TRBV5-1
TGCGCCAGCAGCTTGGTACAGGGGACGAATGAAAAACTGTTTTTT
CASSLVQGTNEKLFF
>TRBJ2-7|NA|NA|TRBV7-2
TGTGCCACTCAACAGGGAGTGGACGAGCAGTACTTC
CATQQGVDEQYF
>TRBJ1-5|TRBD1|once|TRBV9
TGTGCCAGCAGCAACGGACAGGCGAGCAATCAGCCCCAGCATTTT
CASSNGQASNQPQHF
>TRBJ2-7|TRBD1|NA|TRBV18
TGTGCCAGCTCCCCCCAGGGGGACCTCTACGAGCAGTACTTC
CASSPQGDLYEQYF
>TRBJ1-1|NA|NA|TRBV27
TGTGCCACCGCCCCTGCTCGGGGTAGGGACACTGAAGCTTTCTTT
CATAPARGRDTEAFF
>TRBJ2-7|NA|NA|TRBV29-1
TGCAGCGTTGTATCGGCGCAGGGTTCGGGCTACGAGCAGTACTTC
CSVVSAQGSGYEQYF
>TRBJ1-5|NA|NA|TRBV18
TGTGCCAGCTCGCCCGGGACACCGGGCGGGCCCCAGCATTTT
CASSPGTPGGPQHF